These 5 T cell receptor beta chains originate from one sample sequenced in a study of molecular identifiers for immune sequencing clone quantification. TCRdb passed the PCR reads through MiXCR, listing each CDR3 protein once. This table holds over 550,000 distinct CDR3 sequences, 25% found once. The sequenced sample consisted of naive CD8+ T cells from blood, with Jurkat cell RNA spiked in. Subset defined: FACS-sorted CD8+CD4-CCR7+CD45RA+ naive T cells. These TCRs come from a human donor in good health. Some libraries in this study had Jurkat cell RNA spiked in.

At least ten counts were recorded for this clonotype. The V call is TRBV6-2 or TRBV6-3, the J call TRBJ1-1, with a possible D match to TRBD1 (6 bases). CDR3 length equals 16 residues. Germline values: CDR1 MNHEY, CDR2 SVGEGT. Trimming stripped 6 bases from V and 2 bases from J, with 19 bases between. CDR3: CASSPSTGYLNTEAFF. CDR3 sequence (DNA): TGTGCCAGCAGCCCTTCTACAGGGTATCTTAACACTGAAGCTTTCTTT.

This clonotype was seen more than once but under ten times. V gene TRBV2 combines with J gene TRBJ1-2, with 9 positions matching TRBD1. With V trimmed by 3 bases and J by 4 bases, 9 bases remained unmatched. The CDR3 spans 16 residues. In germline, CDR1 is SNHLY, CDR2 FYNNEI. The CDR3 is CASSDVTGGAAYGYTF. CDR3 nucleotides: TGTGCCAGCAGTGATGTTACAGGGGGCGCAGCCTATGGCTACACCTTC.

This clonotype was counted only a few times. One junction end does not reproduce the germline sequence, and a read error may be involved. The chain is built from TRBV25-1 and TRBJ2-5; D might be TRBD1 or TRBD2, each matching 6 bases. Germline CDR1 reads MGHDK; CDR2 reads SYGVNS. The length of the CDR3 is 13 residues. The CDR3 loop is CASSGGAGETKYF. DNA of the CDR3: TGTGCCAGCAGTGGGGGGGCCGGGGAGACCAAGTACTTC.

The CDR3 is CASSLAVAGDSRLRTQYF. DNA of the CDR3: TGTGCCAGCAGCTTAGCGGTAGCGGGGGACTCAAGGCTGCGGACCCAGTACTTC. The chain carries TRBV7-9 and TRBJ2-5; 9 bases agree with TRBD2. Germline V gene data show CDR1 as SEHNR and CDR2 as FQNEAQ (reference sequence). The CDR3 is made up of 18 amino acids. Losses at the gene ends were 0 bases for V and 7 bases for J; bases not matched to a gene: 15.

Comment on this clonotype: Possible read error: a much larger clone is one base away. This chain links TRBV4-3 with TRBJ2-7; the D gene could be TRBD1 or TRBD2 (6 bases each). CDR3 length equals 14 residues. The V gene's germline CDR1 is LGHNA and CDR2 YSLEER. CDR3 in amino acids: CASSQVEGGYAQYF. The CDR3 DNA sequence: TGCGCCAGCAGCCAAGTAGAGGGGGGCTACGCGCAGTACTTC.